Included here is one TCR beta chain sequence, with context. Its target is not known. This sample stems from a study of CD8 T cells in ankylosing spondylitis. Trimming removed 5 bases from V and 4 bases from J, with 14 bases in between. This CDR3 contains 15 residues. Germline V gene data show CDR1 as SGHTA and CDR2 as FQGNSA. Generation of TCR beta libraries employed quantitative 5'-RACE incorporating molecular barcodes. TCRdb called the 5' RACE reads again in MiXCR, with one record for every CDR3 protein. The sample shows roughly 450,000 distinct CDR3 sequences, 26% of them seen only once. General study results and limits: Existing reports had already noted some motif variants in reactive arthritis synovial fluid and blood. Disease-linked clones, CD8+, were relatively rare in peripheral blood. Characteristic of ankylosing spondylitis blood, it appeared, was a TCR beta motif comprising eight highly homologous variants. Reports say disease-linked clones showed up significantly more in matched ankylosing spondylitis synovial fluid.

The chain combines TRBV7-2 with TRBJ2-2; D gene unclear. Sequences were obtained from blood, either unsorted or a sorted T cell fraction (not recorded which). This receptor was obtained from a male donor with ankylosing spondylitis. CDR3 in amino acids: CASSRPTTFTGELFF. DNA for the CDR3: TGTGCCAGCAGCCGACCTACGACATTCACCGGGGAGCTGTTTTTT.